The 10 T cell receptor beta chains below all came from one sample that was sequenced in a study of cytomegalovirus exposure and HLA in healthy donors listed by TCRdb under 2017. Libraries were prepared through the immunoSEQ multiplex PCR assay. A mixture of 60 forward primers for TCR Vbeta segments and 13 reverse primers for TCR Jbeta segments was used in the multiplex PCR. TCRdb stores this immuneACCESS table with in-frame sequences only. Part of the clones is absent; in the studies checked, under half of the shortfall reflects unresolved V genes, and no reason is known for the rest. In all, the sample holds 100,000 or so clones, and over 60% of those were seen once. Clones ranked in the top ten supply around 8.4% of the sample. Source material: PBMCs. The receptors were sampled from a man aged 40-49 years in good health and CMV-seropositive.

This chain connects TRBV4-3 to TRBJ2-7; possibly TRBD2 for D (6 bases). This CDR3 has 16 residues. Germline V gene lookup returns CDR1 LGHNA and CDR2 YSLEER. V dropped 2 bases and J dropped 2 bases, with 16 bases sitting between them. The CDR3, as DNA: TGCGCCAGCAGCCAAACCTATGGGGGGACCGCCTACGAGCAGTACTTC. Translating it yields CASSQTYGGTAYEQYF.

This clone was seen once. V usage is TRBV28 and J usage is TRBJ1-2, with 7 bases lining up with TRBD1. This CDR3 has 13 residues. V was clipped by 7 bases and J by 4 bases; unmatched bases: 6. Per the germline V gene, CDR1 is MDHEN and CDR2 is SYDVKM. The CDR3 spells CASTSGQRYGYTF. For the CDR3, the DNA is TGTGCCAGCACCTCGGGACAGCGCTATGGCTACACCTTC.

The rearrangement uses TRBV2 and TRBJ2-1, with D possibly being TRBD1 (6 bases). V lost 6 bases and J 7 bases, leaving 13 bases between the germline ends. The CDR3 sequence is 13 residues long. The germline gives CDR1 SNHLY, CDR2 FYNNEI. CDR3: CASSWGRLNEQFF. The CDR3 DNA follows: TGTGCCAGCAGCTGGGGGCGGCTGAATGAGCAGTTCTTC.

DNA of the CDR3: TGCGCCAGCAGCCAAGGGCTAGCTAGAACCGGGGAGCTGTTTTTT. Its translation is CASSQGLARTGELFF. This sequence joins TRBV4-1 and TRBJ2-2; perhaps TRBD2 as D (5 bases). CDR3 size: 15 residues. The V gene lost 1 base and the J gene lost 5 bases, with 11 bases spanning the gap. Germline CDR1 is MGHRA and CDR2 is YSYEKL.

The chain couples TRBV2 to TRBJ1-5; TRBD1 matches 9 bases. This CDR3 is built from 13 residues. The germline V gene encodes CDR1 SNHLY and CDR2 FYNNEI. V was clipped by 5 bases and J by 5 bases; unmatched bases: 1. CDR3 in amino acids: CASSRDRDQPQHF. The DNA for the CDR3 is TGTGCCAGCAGTAGGGACAGGGATCAGCCCCAGCATTTT.

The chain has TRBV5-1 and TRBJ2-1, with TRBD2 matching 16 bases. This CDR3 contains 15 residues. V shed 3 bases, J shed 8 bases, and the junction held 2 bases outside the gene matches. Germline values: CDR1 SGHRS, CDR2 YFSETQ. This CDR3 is CASSSGLAGGDEQFF. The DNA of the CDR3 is TGCGCCAGCAGCTCGGGACTAGCGGGAGGGGATGAGCAGTTCTTC.

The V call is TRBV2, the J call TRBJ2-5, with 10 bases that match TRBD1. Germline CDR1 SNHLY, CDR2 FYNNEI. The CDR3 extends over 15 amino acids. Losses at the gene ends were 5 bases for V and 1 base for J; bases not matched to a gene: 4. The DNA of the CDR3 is TGTGCCAGCAGTACGGACAGGGGGATCCAAGAGACCCAGTACTTC. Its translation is CASSTDRGIQETQYF.

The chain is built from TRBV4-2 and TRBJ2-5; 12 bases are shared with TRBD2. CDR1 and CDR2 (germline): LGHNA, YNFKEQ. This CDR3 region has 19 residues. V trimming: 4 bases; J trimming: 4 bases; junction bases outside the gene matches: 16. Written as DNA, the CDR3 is TGTGCCAGCAGCCTCCAGGCGGCTAGCGGGGGGGCGGTGGTAGAGACCCAGTACTTC. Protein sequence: CASSLQAASGGAVVETQYF.

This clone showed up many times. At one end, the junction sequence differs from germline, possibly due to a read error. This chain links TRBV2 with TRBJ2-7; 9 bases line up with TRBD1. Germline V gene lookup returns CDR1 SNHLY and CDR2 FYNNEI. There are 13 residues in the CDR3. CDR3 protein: CASRRDRGATVNF. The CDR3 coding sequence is TGTGCCAGCAGGAGAGACAGGGGGGCCACGGTAAACTTC. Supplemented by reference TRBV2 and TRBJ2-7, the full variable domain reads EPEVTQTPSHQVTQMGQEVILRCVPISNHLYFYWYRQILGQKVEFLVSFYNNEISEKSEIFDDQFSVERPDGSNFTLKIRSTKLEDSAMYFCASRRDRGATVNFGPGTRLTVT.

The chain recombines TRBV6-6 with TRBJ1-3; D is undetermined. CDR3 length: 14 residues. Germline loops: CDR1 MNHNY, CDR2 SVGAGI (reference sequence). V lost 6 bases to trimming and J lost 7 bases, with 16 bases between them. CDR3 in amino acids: CASSYDRGKNTIYF. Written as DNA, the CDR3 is TGTGCCAGCAGCTACGACCGGGGAAAGAACACCATATATTTT.